These 5 T cell receptor beta chains originate from one sample sequenced in a study of T-cell memory formation after mild COVID-19. One entry per CDR3 protein, called by TCRdb with MiXCR from the 5' RACE reads. The sample has 350,000 to 500,000 distinct CDR3 sequences, less than 25% seen once. The sample comprised PBMCs or a T cell subset sorted from them (not recorded which). These TCRs come from an adult woman who had mild COVID-19 (a few samples of this study predate the infection). Cell type and time point are not known.

This rearrangement joins TRBV24-1 to TRBJ2-1, with 8 bases identical to TRBD1. Germline V gene data show CDR1 as KGHDR and CDR2 as SFDVKD. The CDR3 length is 14 residues. The V segment lost 3 bases and the J segment 10 bases; nucleotides outside the gene matches: 7. CDR3 nucleotides: TGTGCCACCAGTGATCCCAGGGGGCGCAGGGAGCAGTTCTTC. It specifies CATSDPRGRREQFF.

The V and J genes are TRBV11-2 and TRBJ2-5; tentatively, D is TRBD1 (5 bases). Germline V lookup: CDR1 SGHAT, CDR2 FQNNGV. The CDR3 spans 13 residues. Trimming pared 0 bases from V and 6 bases from J, leaving 8 bases between. The chain's CDR3 is CASSLDLGQTQYF. CDR3 DNA sequence: TGTGCCAGCAGCTTAGATTTGGGGCAGACCCAGTACTTC.

A few counts support this clonotype. The V call is TRBV7-3, the J call TRBJ2-3; the D is unclear. CDR3 size: 12 residues. Germline CDR1 is SGHTA and CDR2 is FQGTGA. Trimming took off 5 bases at V and 6 bases at J, with 9 bases between the two ends. The CDR3 sequence is CASSTPDDTQYF. Here the CDR3 DNA reads TGTGCCAGCAGCACACCAGACGATACGCAGTATTTT.

This clonotype was seen a handful of times. The chain uses TRBV20-1 and TRBJ2-1; possibly TRBD1 or TRBD2 for D (7 bases each). Germline-derived CDR1 and CDR2 are DFQATT and SNEGSKA (reference sequence). Trimming took 6 bases from V and 6 from J, leaving 15 bases between them. The CDR3 sequence is 13 residues long. The CDR3 DNA sequence: TGCAGTGCCAGCAGGGGGGGAGCCAATGAGCAGTTCTTC. Its translation is CSASRGGANEQFF.

This chain links TRBV27 with TRBJ1-6, with D unclear. Germline values: CDR1 MNHEY, CDR2 SMNVEV (reference sequence). Deletions cut 6 bases from V and 4 bases from J, with 4 bases between. The CDR3 spans 12 residues. The CDR3 DNA reads TGTGCCAGCAGCCTTTATAATTCACCCCTCCACTTT. This codes for CASSLYNSPLHF.